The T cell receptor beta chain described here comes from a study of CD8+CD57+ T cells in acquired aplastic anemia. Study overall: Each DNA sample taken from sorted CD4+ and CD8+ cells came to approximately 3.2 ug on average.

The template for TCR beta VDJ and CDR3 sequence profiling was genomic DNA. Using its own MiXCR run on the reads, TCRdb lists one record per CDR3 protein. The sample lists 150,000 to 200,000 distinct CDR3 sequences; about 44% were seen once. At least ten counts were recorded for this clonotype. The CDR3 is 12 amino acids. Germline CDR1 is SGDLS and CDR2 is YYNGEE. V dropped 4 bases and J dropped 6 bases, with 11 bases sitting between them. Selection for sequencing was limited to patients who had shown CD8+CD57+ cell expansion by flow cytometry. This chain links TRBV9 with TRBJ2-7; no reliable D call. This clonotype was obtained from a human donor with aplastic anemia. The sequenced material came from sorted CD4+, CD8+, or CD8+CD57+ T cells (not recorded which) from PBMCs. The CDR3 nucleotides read TGTGCCAGCAGCCGTTCACCCCTCGAGCAGTACTTC. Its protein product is CASSRSPLEQYF.